A single sample gave rise to the 20 T cell receptor beta chains below, sequenced in a study of early T cells in non-severe SARS-CoV-2 infection. TCRdb ran MiXCR on the 5' RACE reads and lists one entry per CDR3 protein. The top ten clones hold 5% to 8% of a sample with approximately 28,000 distinct CDR3 sequences, under 5% of them seen once. Sequenced sample: whole blood. The source is an adult who was a healthcare worker with PCR-confirmed SARS-CoV-2 infection or an uninfected control (not recorded which).

V gene TRBV30 combines with J gene TRBJ1-1; D remains ambiguous. The CDR3 covers 14 residues. V was cut by 0 bases and J by 1 base, with 9 bases left in between. Per the germline V gene, CDR1 is GTSNPN and CDR2 is SVGIG (reference sequence). The CDR3 loop is CAWSVITENTEAFF. In DNA form, the CDR3 reads TGTGCCTGGAGTGTAATTACAGAGAACACTGAAGCTTTCTTT.

The chain's CDR3 is CASSSGQLNYGYTF. DNA for the CDR3: TGTGCCAGCAGCTCGGGACAGCTTAACTATGGCTACACCTTC. The chain has TRBV7-9 and TRBJ1-2, with TRBD1 matching over 7 bases. The J segment lost 1 base and the V segment lost 4 bases, leaving 3 bases of the junction unmatched. Germline assignment: CDR1 SEHNR and CDR2 FQNEAQ (reference sequence). The CDR3 is 14 residues long.

The sample holds a few counts of this clonotype. The V and J genes are TRBV14 and TRBJ2-3, with 11 bases lining up with TRBD2. The CDR3 spans 16 residues. Germline CDR1 is SGHDN and CDR2 is FVKESK. V lost 4 bases, J lost 3 bases, and 6 bases stayed unmatched. The CDR3 DNA is TGTGCCAGCAGCCCGATACTAGCGGGAGCGACAGATACGCAGTATTTT. Translating it yields CASSPILAGATDTQYF.

This clonotype was observed at least ten times. The chain recombines TRBV9 with TRBJ2-1, with no clear D. V lost 0 bases and J lost 2, with 9 bases in between. The CDR3 has 15 amino acids. Germline assignment: CDR1 SGDLS and CDR2 YYNGEE. The CDR3 sequence is CASSVAPTAYNEQFF. The CDR3 DNA is TGTGCCAGCAGCGTAGCCCCGACGGCCTACAATGAGCAGTTCTTC.

This clonotype was recorded many times. The chain combines TRBV27 with TRBJ2-3; a weak D match, TRBD2 (5 bases). Germline assignment: CDR1 MNHEY and CDR2 SMNVEV (reference sequence). The CDR3 covers 13 residues. V dropped 6 bases and J dropped 6 bases, with 13 bases sitting between them. CDR3: CASRRLRVDTQYF. The DNA for the CDR3 is TGTGCCAGCAGAAGACTACGGGTGGATACGCAGTATTTT.

This clonotype was seen ten or more times. The chain is built from TRBV6-4 and TRBJ2-4; D unclear. CDR3 length equals 16 residues. Trimming cost V 3 bases and J 0 bases, with 12 bases left between them. Germline CDR1 reads MRHNA; CDR2 reads SNTAGT. CDR3 loop: CASSESDGVAKNIQYF. CDR3 bases: TGTGCCAGCAGTGAGTCGGACGGCGTAGCCAAAAACATTCAGTACTTC.

This clonotype showed up many times. This chain uses TRBV7-8 with TRBJ2-5; D not resolved. Germline loops: CDR1 SGHVS, CDR2 FQNEAQ. The CDR3 spans 14 residues. V was shortened by 5 bases and J by 1 base, with 11 bases between the two germline ends. CDR3: CASSVQVLQETQYF. CDR3 in DNA: TGTGCCAGCAGCGTCCAGGTTCTCCAAGAGACCCAGTACTTC.

Many counts were recorded for this clonotype. This sequence joins TRBV3-1 and TRBJ1-1; D is perhaps TRBD1 (5 bases). Trimming cost V 5 bases and J 1 base, with 5 bases left between them. Germline V gene lookup returns CDR1 LGHDT and CDR2 YNNKEL (reference sequence). The CDR3 has 12 residues. CDR3 amino acids: CASSGQNTEAFF. The CDR3 coding sequence is TGTGCCAGCAGCGGACAGAACACTGAAGCTTTCTTT.

This clonotype showed up many times. The chain links TRBV6-2 or TRBV6-3 to TRBJ2-2, with D possibly matching TRBD2 (5 bases). V shed 6 bases and J shed 4 bases, with 9 bases lying between them. The CDR3 sequence is 13 residues long. Germline CDR1 and CDR2: MNHEY and SVGEGT. The CDR3 protein is CASRKGATGELFF. The CDR3 nucleotides are TGTGCCAGCAGGAAGGGAGCCACCGGGGAGCTGTTTTTT.

The table lists this clonotype with many counts. This chain links TRBV20-1 with TRBJ2-1, with D perhaps TRBD2 (5 bases). Trimming shortened V by 3 bases and J by 5 bases, and 17 bases separated the two germline ends. Germline CDR1 DFQATT, CDR2 SNEGSKA (reference sequence). The CDR3 runs to 15 residues. As DNA, the CDR3 is TGCAGTGCTAGTAGGAGAAGCGGTCTACACAATGAGCAGTTCTTC. Its protein product is CSASRRSGLHNEQFF.

This clonotype has a count of ten or more. The chain couples TRBV12-3 or TRBV12-4 to TRBJ1-1; perhaps TRBD1 as D (5 bases). The length of the CDR3 is 12 residues. The V end lost 5 bases, the J end lost 8 bases, and 12 bases lay between the germline ends. The CDR3 loop is CASSGQGYEAFF. As DNA, the CDR3 is TGTGCCAGCAGTGGTCAGGGTTACGAAGCTTTCTTT.

In its sample, this clonotype was seen many times. The V gene is TRBV4-2, the J gene TRBJ2-7; TRBD2 might be the D (6 bases). The germline V gene encodes CDR1 LGHNA and CDR2 YNFKEQ. Trimming removed 1 base from V and 3 bases from J, with 16 bases in between. The CDR3 runs 16 residues. The CDR3 region has the DNA TGTGCCAGCAGCCAAGGTCTGGCGGGATTGATCTACGAGCAGTACTTC. It specifies CASSQGLAGLIYEQYF.

This clonotype was counted at least ten times. V gene TRBV30 combines with J gene TRBJ1-1; D call uncertain. CDR1 GTSNPN and CDR2 SVGIG come from the germline V gene (reference sequence). This CDR3 is built from 11 residues. Deletions cut 4 bases from V and 6 bases from J, with 9 bases between. CDR3 DNA sequence: TGTGCCTGGACCATGATTTCTGAAGCTTTCTTT. It codes for CAWTMISEAFF.

The chain employs TRBV24-1 and TRBJ2-1, with 7 positions matching TRBD2. With 1 base clipped from V and 9 bases from J, the junction kept 14 bases outside the gene matches. The CDR3 consists of 17 residues. Germline V CDR1 and CDR2: KGHDR, SFDVKD. The DNA for the CDR3 is TGTGCCACCAGTGATTTCCCAGCGGGAACCGGTACAGGTGAGCAGTTCTTC. This translates into CATSDFPAGTGTGEQFF.

By share, this clonotype ranks as large (0.1 to 1%). The J gene is TRBJ2-7, the V gene TRBV9; D is possibly TRBD2 (6 bases). The V gene's germline CDR1 is SGDLS and CDR2 YYNGEE. This CDR3 spans 14 amino acids. V dropped 3 bases and J dropped 0 bases, with 10 bases sitting between them. CDR3 nucleotides: TGTGCCAGCAGCGCGGGGGACTCCTCCTACGAGCAGTACTTC. Amino acid sequence: CASSAGDSSYEQYF.

This clonotype was seen repeatedly, ten times or more. The chain links TRBV3-1 to TRBJ2-5; TRBD2 is a possible D gene (5 bases). V gave up 4 bases and J gave up 5 bases, with 11 bases separating them. The germline CDR1 and CDR2 sequences are LGHDT and YNNKEL (reference sequence). This CDR3 is built from 13 residues. The CDR3 DNA sequence: TGTGCCAGCAGCCTGGACTTAAGTGAGACCCAGTACTTC. Translated, it gives CASSLDLSETQYF.

The V gene is TRBV3-1, the J gene TRBJ2-2; 11 bases fit TRBD2. The V segment lost 6 bases and the J segment 4 bases; nucleotides outside the gene matches: 4. CDR1 LGHDT and CDR2 YNNKEL come from the germline V gene (reference sequence). The CDR3 sequence is 15 residues long. CDR3 loop: CASRLGLAGTGELFF. The CDR3 coding sequence is TGTGCCAGCAGGCTCGGACTAGCGGGCACCGGGGAGCTGTTTTTT.

There are many counts of this clonotype. The chain uses TRBV16 and TRBJ1-5; 7 positions agree with TRBD1. This CDR3 comprises 14 residues. The ends lost 4 bases at V and 2 bases at J; junction bases unmatched: 2. Germline V gives CDR1 KGHSY, CDR2 FQNENV. The CDR3 region is CASSPDRGNQPQHF. In nucleotides, the CDR3 is TGTGCCAGCAGCCCTGACAGGGGCAATCAGCCCCAGCATTTT.

This clonotype was detected many times. The chain joins TRBV6-2 or TRBV6-3 to TRBJ2-7, with 8 nucleotides matching TRBD2. CDR3 length: 16 amino acids. CDR1 is MNHEY, CDR2 SVGEGT, per germline. The V segment lost 5 bases and the J segment 6 bases; nucleotides outside the gene matches: 15. CDR3 residues: CASSLGLAAVGVEQYF. The CDR3 DNA sequence: TGTGCCAGCAGTCTCGGACTAGCAGCCGTCGGGGTCGAGCAGTACTTC.

As to this clonotype: A read error may be the cause here, since a much bigger clone is one base away. This chain uses TRBV7-9 with TRBJ2-1; D may be TRBD1 (6 bases). Germline V gene lookup returns CDR1 SEHNR and CDR2 FQNEAQ (reference sequence). V lost 1 base, J lost 4 bases, and 8 bases lay in between. The CDR3 runs to 14 residues. CDR3 bases: TGTGCCAGCAGCTTAGAGGACAGTTACAATGAGCAGTTCTTC. Translated, it gives CASSLEDSYNEQFF.